Listed below are T cell receptor beta chains from one sample, sequenced in a study of blood T cell repertoires in COVID-19. The table came from immunoSEQ multiplex PCR; TCRdb's copy has only in-frame clones and leaves some out. The sample includes about 280,000 clones, roughly four fifths of them seen just once. Sequenced sample: PBMCs or T cells enriched from blood (not recorded which). These receptors came from a man in his forties or fifties who had been exposed to COVID-19. Both conserved end residues are part of each CDR3.

V	J	CDR3
TRBV12-3/TRBV12-4	TRBJ2-3	CASSFRRPDTQYF
TRBV5-1	TRBJ2-3	CASSLARAGYTDTQYF
TRBV6-5	TRBJ1-1	CASSMGRLSGTEAFF
TRBV5-1	TRBJ2-1	CASSLVLQNNEQFF
TRBV7-3	TRBJ2-2	CASSSGGTSWAGELFF
TRBV5-1	TRBJ2-7	CASSLPGPGRYEQYF
TRBV7-3	TRBJ2-2	CASSFRTSGDTGELFF
TRBV5-6	TRBJ1-5	CASSLGRGESMPQHF
TRBV9	TRBJ2-3	CASSVGRDGDTQYF
TRBV4-2	TRBJ1-3	CASSQVGQTSGNTIYF
TRBV11-2	TRBJ1-3	CASSLRLPGNTIYF
TRBV3-1/TRBV3-2	TRBJ1-2	CASSQEAGYGYTF
TRBV5-1	TRBJ1-1	CASSLNRQSVMDTEAFF
TRBV5-1	TRBJ2-5	CASSQGQGVIGTQYF
TRBV3-1/TRBV3-2	TRBJ1-6	CASSPGQGGWESPLHF
TRBV2	TRBJ2-3	CASWGLDTDTQYF
TRBV7-9	TRBJ1-1	CASSLLSGSRVTEAFF